Detailed here is one T cell receptor (beta chain). In the PCR, 60 Vbeta and 13 Jbeta primers were used. Here immunoSEQ multiplex PCR was the method, and the copy in TCRdb shows in-frame clones only, minus some. Of tens of thousands of clones listed, 67% are singletons. Germline-derived CDR1 and CDR2 are LNHDA and SQIVND (reference sequence). V lost 2 bases and J 8 bases, leaving 6 bases between the germline ends. There are 12 residues in the CDR3. The sample is drawn from a study of cytomegalovirus exposure and HLA in healthy donors. The chain has TRBV19 and TRBJ1-4; perhaps TRBD1 as D (5 bases). What was sequenced was PBMCs. This receptor was identified in a man aged 25 to 40 in good health and CMV-seronegative. The CDR3 spells CASSIRGEKLFF. CDR3 bases: TGTGCCAGTAGTATAAGGGGAGAAAAACTGTTTTTT.